This paragraph reports one TCR beta chain. This specimen includes other DNA sequences encoding the same CDR3. The CDR3 length is 11 residues. The J segment lost 10 bases and the V segment lost 4 bases, leaving 0 bases of the junction unmatched. The germline gives CDR1 DFQATT, CDR2 SNEGSKA (reference sequence). This entry is derived from a study of blood T cell repertoires in COVID-19. Clones were sequenced by immunoSEQ multiplex PCR, and TCRdb holds only the in-frame ones, with some missing. The sample includes 150,000 to 200,000 clones, 88% of them seen just once. J is TRBJ1-6 and V is TRBV20-1, with 8 bases fitting TRBD1. The source of this sequence is a woman between 18 and 30 years old who had recovered from COVID-19. The sequencing input was PBMCs or T cells enriched from blood (not recorded which). The CDR3 is CSATGGSPLHF. The CDR3 nucleotides read TGCAGTGCTACAGGGGGCTCACCCCTCCACTTT.